The clone carrying this TCR beta chain was counted a few times. Its antigen is as yet unknown. TCRdb's table, derived via immunoSEQ multiplex PCR, lists solely in-frame clones and lacks some. Of fewer than 130,000 clones listed, 67% were seen once; the top ten hold over 20%. This record comes from a study of shared clonotypes between healthy human individuals. V gave up 5 bases and J gave up 6 bases, with 19 bases separating them. CDR1 and CDR2 (germline): SGHNT, YENEEA. This CDR3 contains 16 residues. Study-wide results and caveats: Shared across a few donors were about 4.6% of the naive CD4 clonotypes. Clonotype sharing among donors was expected to depend on sequencing depth.

The chain joins TRBV11-3 to TRBJ2-2; perhaps D is TRBD1 or TRBD2 (5 bases each). The clonotype was recovered from a woman between 25 and 40 years old in good health. The sequenced sample consisted of memory CD8+ T cells sorted from blood. The subset: CD45RO+ cells pooled with CCR7-negative TemRA cells. The CDR3 bases are TGTGCCAGCAGCCCCCCCGGGGCTCTTAGCGCCGGGGAGCTGTTTTTT. The encoded protein is CASSPPGALSAGELFF.